The 21 T cell receptor beta chains below were found in one sample sequenced in a study of blood T cell repertoires in COVID-19. Method: immunoSEQ multiplex PCR; TCRdb's copy keeps in-frame clones and lacks some. The sample carries more than 200,000 clones, 80% to 90% recorded once. Sequences were obtained from peripheral blood. The receptors were gathered from a man aged 80 or over with acute or convalescent COVID-19.

The rearrangement links TRBV27 to TRBJ1-5; D gene ambiguous. CDR3 size: 11 residues. Germline V gene sequence: CDR1 MNHEY, CDR2 SMNVEV (reference sequence). With 10 bases removed from V and 7 bases from J, the gap between germline ends came to 11 bases. CDR3 bases: TGTGCCAACCCCCGGCGGCAGCCCCAGCATTTT. Amino acid sequence: CANPRRQPQHF.

This clone showed up just once. The J gene is TRBJ1-1, the V gene TRBV11-3; unclear D gene. The CDR3 runs to 13 residues. The germline CDR1 and CDR2 sequences are SGHNT and YENEEA. V lost 2 bases to trimming and J lost 2 bases, with 6 bases between them. CDR3 nucleotides: TGTGCCAGCAGCTTACCAGGCAACACTGAAGCTTTCTTT. This translates into CASSLPGNTEAFF.

The CDR3 region is CASSTGLAGGTNIQYF. The CDR3 region has the DNA TGTGCCAGTAGTACGGGACTAGCGGGAGGAACAAACATTCAGTACTTC. V is TRBV19 and J is TRBJ2-4, with TRBD2 matching 15 bases. There are 16 residues in the CDR3. Trimming took 4 bases from V and 6 from J; bases not matched to a gene: 4. CDR1 is LNHDA and CDR2 is SQIVND in the germline V gene (reference sequence).

The genes are TRBV7-3 and TRBJ2-1; D may be TRBD2 (5 bases). V lost 0 bases to trimming and J lost 6 bases, with 9 bases between them. Germline CDR1 reads SGHTA; CDR2 reads FQGTGA. This CDR3 is 14 amino acids long. This CDR3 reads CASSLTTGSNEQFF. The CDR3 DNA reads TGTGCCAGCAGCTTAACTACGGGGAGCAATGAGCAGTTCTTC.

The chain links TRBV5-4 to TRBJ2-1, with 8 bases fitting TRBD2. CDR1 and CDR2 from the germline V gene are SGHNT and YYREEE (reference sequence). V lost 2 bases and J lost 6; bases outside the gene matches: 13. The CDR3 covers 17 residues. CDR3 region: CASSLPGLVAIPNEQFF. CDR3 nucleotide sequence: TGTGCCAGCAGCTTACCGGGACTAGTCGCAATACCCAATGAGCAGTTCTTC.

In this sample, this clone turned up once. DNA of the CDR3: TGTGCCAGCAAACTAGCGGAGACCCAGTACTTC. Its protein is CASKLAETQYF. The V gene is TRBV2, the J gene TRBJ2-5; 7 bases match TRBD2. The CDR3 covers 11 residues. After removal of 7 bases from V and 5 bases from J, the junction contained 1 base not matched to a gene. CDR1 is SNHLY and CDR2 is FYNNEI in the germline V gene.

This clone was seen a single time. Relative to the germline gene, one junction end is altered; a read error may explain this. The chain links TRBV7-7 to TRBJ1-6, with TRBD1 matching 9 bases. CDR3 length: 18 residues. Germline assignment: CDR1 SSHAT and CDR2 FNYEAQ (reference sequence). The CDR3 loop reads CASSLAGDRDSYNSPLHF. The CDR3 bases are TGTGCTAGCAGCTTAGCCGGGGACAGGGATTCCTATAATTCACCCCTCCACTTT.

The chain's CDR3 is CASSLTGTAITDTQYF. DNA of the CDR3: TGTGCCAGCAGCTTAACGGGGACAGCAATCACAGATACGCAGTATTTT. This chain links TRBV7-3 with TRBJ2-3; 7 nucleotides line up with TRBD1. Trimming took 0 bases from V and 2 from J; bases not matched to a gene: 5. The CDR3 totals 16 residues. Looked up from germline, CDR1 is SGHTA and CDR2 is FQGTGA.

This clone has more than one count but fewer than ten. V and J are TRBV27 and TRBJ1-5; 9 bases map to TRBD1. The CDR3 is 16 residues long. Losses at the gene ends were 2 bases for V and 3 bases for J; bases not matched to a gene: 5. Germline assignment: CDR1 MNHEY and CDR2 SMNVEV (reference sequence). CDR3 sequence reads: CASSLIGDRANQPQHF. The CDR3 DNA follows: TGTGCCAGCAGTTTAATTGGGGACAGGGCCAATCAGCCCCAGCATTTT.

The chain links TRBV28 to TRBJ1-2; maybe TRBD1 (6 bases). Germline-derived CDR1 and CDR2 are MDHEN and SYDVKM. The V end was cut by 7 bases, the J end by 5 bases, with 20 bases between. The CDR3 consists of 15 residues. This CDR3 is CASTLQGGGAYGYTF. Written as DNA, the CDR3 is TGTGCCAGCACCCTCCAAGGAGGGGGGGCTTATGGCTACACCTTC.

V usage is TRBV4-1 and J usage is TRBJ1-6; TRBD1 matches 7 bases. This CDR3 is built from 15 residues. Per the germline V gene, CDR1 is MGHRA and CDR2 is YSYEKL. V shed 2 bases, J shed 8 bases, and the junction held 6 bases outside the gene matches. As DNA, the CDR3 is TGCGCCAGCAGCCAAACGACAGGGTCGTATTCACCCCTCCACTTT. This gives the protein CASSQTTGSYSPLHF.

The chain couples TRBV5-6 to TRBJ1-1; possibly TRBD1 for D (6 bases). Germline V gives CDR1 SGHDT, CDR2 YYEEEE. The CDR3 totals 11 residues. The ends were cut back, 3 bases at V and 6 bases at J, with 6 bases in the middle. The chain's CDR3 is CASSWGPEAFF. The CDR3 nucleotides read TGTGCCAGCAGCTGGGGGCCTGAAGCTTTCTTT.

A single count supports this clone. The V call is TRBV29-1, the J call TRBJ2-1; 13 bases line up with TRBD2. From germline, CDR1 is SQVTM and CDR2 ANQGSEA. With V trimmed by 7 bases and J by 9 bases, 9 bases remained unmatched. The CDR3 is 14 amino acids. DNA of the CDR3: TGCAGCGCCCTAACTAGCGGGAGGGCCCTTGAGCAGTTCTTC. Translated, it gives CSALTSGRALEQFF.

The rearrangement links TRBV12-3 or TRBV12-4 to TRBJ1-2; 10 bases map to TRBD1. The trim removed 3 bases at V and 14 bases at J, leaving 3 bases unmatched. The CDR3 is 11 residues long. The CDR3 protein is CASSFAGQGTF. CDR3 nucleotide sequence: TGTGCCAGCAGTTTTGCGGGACAGGGGACCTTC.

This chain links TRBV2 with TRBJ2-5; D is perhaps TRBD1 (6 bases). The V end was cut by 1 base, the J end by 2 bases, with 14 bases between. From germline, CDR1 is SNHLY and CDR2 FYNNEI. The CDR3 runs to 16 residues. The CDR3 DNA sequence: TGTGCCAGCAGTGAAGGGGTAGGGGGTGGTCAAGAGACCCAGTACTTC. Translation gives CASSEGVGGGQETQYF.

V usage is TRBV18 and J usage is TRBJ2-5; D perhaps matches TRBD2 (5 bases). In germline, CDR1 is KGHSH, CDR2 LQKENI. The germline V and J ends were trimmed by 0 bases and 3 bases, with 14 bases remaining between them. CDR3 length: 16 residues. In DNA, the CDR3 is TGTGCCAGCTCACCACCGAATTCGGGATCGAAAGAGACCCAGTACTTC. This codes for CASSPPNSGSKETQYF.

This clone occurred once. This chain connects TRBV7-6 to TRBJ2-7; tentatively, D is TRBD1 (6 bases). Germline V gene data show CDR1 as SGHVS and CDR2 as FNYEAQ. V was pared by 0 bases and J by 0 bases, with 15 bases between. CDR3 length: 17 residues. In nucleotides, the CDR3 is TGTGCCAGCAGCTTAGCGCTGGCAGGGACAAGCTCCTACGAGCAGTACTTC. The encoded protein is CASSLALAGTSSYEQYF.

This clone was recorded only once. The CDR3, as DNA: TGTGCCAGCAGCCTGGACAGGGTTATCTCCTATAATTCACCCCTCCACTTT. Encoded protein: CASSLDRVISYNSPLHF. The rearrangement uses TRBV7-9 and TRBJ1-6, with 8 bases fitting TRBD1. Unmatched junction bases numbered 6, after V lost 5 bases and J lost 0 bases. The CDR3 length is 17 residues. Germline CDR1 is SEHNR and CDR2 is FQNEAQ (reference sequence).

V and J are TRBV7-9 and TRBJ2-7, with D possibly TRBD2 on 6 matching bases. CDR1 and CDR2 from the germline V gene are SEHNR and FQNEAQ (reference sequence). Trimming left V 2 bases short and J 6 bases short, with 14 bases between. The CDR3 loop spans 14 amino acids. The CDR3 DNA follows: TGTGCCAGCAGCTTAATGCGGGACTCACGCGAGCAGTACTTC. Protein sequence: CASSLMRDSREQYF.

V is TRBV25-1 and J is TRBJ2-3; perhaps TRBD2 as D (5 bases). V was pared by 8 bases and J by 8 bases, with 17 bases between. The germline V gene encodes CDR1 MGHDK and CDR2 SYGVNS. CDR3 length: 13 amino acids. In DNA, the CDR3 is TGTGCCAGCTCGGAGGTTCGGGCCCCTACGCAGTATTTT. Translated: CASSEVRAPTQYF.

The CDR3 DNA follows: TGCAGCGTTGAGAAGGTCCAAAAATCGAAGGGGGAGCAGTTCTTC. Translation: CSVEKVQKSKGEQFF. This sequence joins TRBV29-1 and TRBJ2-1; a possible D gene is TRBD1 (5 bases). The germline CDR1 and CDR2 sequences are SQVTM and ANQGSEA. Trimming removed 3 bases at V and 10 bases at J, with 22 bases between. This CDR3 has 15 residues.